What follows are 13 T cell receptor beta chains derived from one specimen sequenced in a study of blood T cell repertoires in COVID-19. Produced via immunoSEQ multiplex PCR; TCRdb's table is partial and in-frame only. The sample includes some 57,000 clones, about 85% of them seen just once. The sample was peripheral blood. All receptors derive from a human donor in a cohort sampled during active COVID-19.

This clone has only a few counts. The chain uses TRBV6-4 and TRBJ1-5; 9 positions match TRBD1. Per germline, CDR1 MRHNA and CDR2 SNTAGT. The V segment lost 3 bases and the J segment 2 bases; nucleotides outside the gene matches: 11. The CDR3 is 18 residues long. In nucleotides, the CDR3 is TGTGCCAGCAGTGATCAGAGTGGACAGGGGTTCGGCAATCAGCCCCAGCATTTT. Translating it yields CASSDQSGQGFGNQPQHF.

The V gene is TRBV5-1, the J gene TRBJ2-2; D is possibly TRBD2 (6 bases). The germline CDR1 and CDR2 sequences are SGHRS and YFSETQ. The CDR3 has 15 residues. V was trimmed by 1 base and J by 4 bases, leaving 11 bases between them. CDR3 protein: CASSLRDSITGELFF. The CDR3 DNA follows: TGCGCCAGCAGCTTGAGGGACTCCATCACCGGGGAGCTGTTTTTT.

The chain combines TRBV6-4 with TRBJ2-1; D is perhaps TRBD2 (6 bases). CDR1 and CDR2 (germline): MRHNA, SNTAGT. V lost 3 bases to trimming and J lost 6 bases, with 12 bases between them. This CDR3 is built from 14 residues. CDR3: CASSDEAGLNEQFF. CDR3 DNA sequence: TGTGCCAGCAGTGATGAGGCGGGGCTCAATGAGCAGTTCTTC.

The chain links TRBV11-2 to TRBJ2-4; D perhaps matches TRBD1 (6 bases). The CDR3 length is 15 residues. CDR1 and CDR2 (germline): SGHAT, FQNNGV. V dropped 5 bases and J dropped 0 bases, with 11 bases sitting between them. CDR3 DNA: TGTGCCAGCAGCGAAACAGGGAGAGCCAAAAACATTCAGTACTTC. Translation: CASSETGRAKNIQYF.

The chain links TRBV6-5 to TRBJ1-1; 10 bases map to TRBD1. CDR3 size: 15 residues. Germline V gives CDR1 MNHEY, CDR2 SVGAGI. Germline trimming cut 5 bases from V and 5 bases from J; bases unmatched to any gene: 8. CDR3 protein: CASSPRQGAFTEAFF. CDR3 nucleotides: TGTGCCAGCAGTCCTCGACAGGGGGCTTTTACTGAAGCTTTCTTT.

This sequence joins TRBV5-1 and TRBJ2-1, with TRBD1 as a possible D gene (5 bases). CDR1 SGHRS and CDR2 YFSETQ come from the germline V gene. The V and J ends lost 0 bases and 9 bases respectively, with 10 bases between them. CDR3 size: 13 residues. Here the CDR3 reads CASSLGQGGEQFF. CDR3 DNA sequence: TGCGCCAGCAGCTTGGGTCAGGGTGGTGAGCAGTTCTTC. Based on the CDR3 plus reference TRBV5-1 and TRBJ2-1, the full variable domain is KAGVTQTPRYLIKTRGQQVTLSCSPISGHRSVSWYQQTPGQGLQFLFEYFSETQRNKGNFPGRFSGRQFSNSRSEMNVSTLELGDSALYLCASSLGQGGEQFFGPGTRLTVL.

This chain joins TRBV5-1 and TRBJ2-1, with 9 positions matching TRBD2. This CDR3 has 15 amino acids. Germline V gene data show CDR1 as SGHRS and CDR2 as YFSETQ. V was clipped by 1 base and J by 5 bases; unmatched bases: 4. CDR3 nucleotide sequence: TGCGCCAGCAGCTTGCGGACTAGCGCCAACAATGAGCAGTTCTTC. This translates into CASSLRTSANNEQFF.

The CDR3 sequence is CASSDFPGTDNEQFF. The CDR3 coding sequence is TGCGCCAGCAGCGACTTCCCCGGGACAGACAATGAGCAGTTCTTC. The chain recombines TRBV5-1 with TRBJ2-1; 7 bases map to TRBD1. The length of the CDR3 is 15 residues. Per germline, CDR1 SGHRS and CDR2 YFSETQ. J lost 5 bases, V lost 4 bases, and 9 bases had no gene match.

This rearrangement joins TRBV27 to TRBJ2-7; 12 nucleotides align to TRBD1. J was trimmed by 4 bases and V by 2 bases; bases with no gene match: 6. This CDR3 has 16 amino acids. Germline V gives CDR1 MNHEY, CDR2 SMNVEV (reference sequence). CDR3 DNA sequence: TGTGCCAGCAGTTTAGAGGGGACAGGGGGCCGATACGAGCAGTACTTC. Protein product: CASSLEGTGGRYEQYF.

The chain joins TRBV9 to TRBJ2-1; TRBD2 is a possible D gene (6 bases). V was pared by 7 bases and J by 1 base, with 15 bases between. The CDR3 extends over 15 amino acids. The V gene's germline CDR1 is SGDLS and CDR2 YYNGEE. The CDR3 sequence is CASDGGPSSYNEQFF. For the CDR3, the DNA is TGTGCCAGCGACGGGGGACCCTCTTCCTACAATGAGCAGTTCTTC. Combining the CDR3 with reference TRBV9 and TRBJ2-1 gives the whole variable domain DSGVTQTPKHLITATGQRVTLRCSPRSGDLSVYWYQQSLDQGLQFLIQYYNGEERAKGNILERFSAQQFPDLHSELNLSSLELGDSALYFCASDGGPSSYNEQFFGPGTRLTVL.

V is TRBV9 and J is TRBJ1-1; D is unresolved. The length of the CDR3 is 15 residues. The germline V gene encodes CDR1 SGDLS and CDR2 YYNGEE. V gave up 1 base and J gave up 4 bases, with 14 bases separating them. The CDR3 nucleotides are TGTGCCAGCAGCGTACTCGAAGGAGGCGGCACTGAAGCTTTCTTT. Protein product: CASSVLEGGGTEAFF.

The CDR3 sequence: CASSSGLDGDIQYF. DNA of the CDR3: TGTGCCAGCAGCAGTGGACTAGACGGTGACATTCAGTACTTC. The chain couples TRBV3-1 (or the pseudogene TRBV3-2) to TRBJ2-4; 7 bases map to TRBD2. Germline V gene data show CDR1 as LGHDT and CDR2 as YNNKEL (reference sequence). CDR3 size: 14 residues. Germline trimming cut 5 bases from V and 8 bases from J; bases unmatched to any gene: 9.

In this sample, this clone turned up a few times. The chain has TRBV2 and TRBJ2-1; possible D gene TRBD2, 6 bases. Germline values: CDR1 SNHLY, CDR2 FYNNEI. The CDR3 loop spans 13 amino acids. V was cut by 3 bases and J by 15 bases, with 18 bases left in between. CDR3 amino acids: CASSETEGGWLFF. The DNA for the CDR3 is TGTGCCAGCAGTGAGACAGAGGGAGGTTGGTTGTTCTTC.